This T cell receptor beta chain was captured by sequencing in a study of T-cell memory formation after mild COVID-19. Study overall: TCR clusters showed largely donor specificity. Study-wide results and caveats: A balance of CD4 and CD8 characterized clones contracting day 15 to 85, whereas later expanders leaned CD4+. Largely, contracting CD4+ clones fell within CM and EM, and contracting CD8+ clones within EMRA.

The CDR3 is 12 residues long. The germline V and J ends were trimmed by 6 bases and 6 bases, with 11 bases remaining between them. cDNA libraries for TCR alpha and TCR beta, carrying sample barcodes and UMIs, came from 5'RACE with constant-segment primers. From the 5' RACE reads, TCRdb called clonotypes with MiXCR, one entry per CDR3 protein. The table has under 50,000 distinct CDR3 sequences, 25% to 30% seen once. This clonotype was picked up a small number of times. Its cognate antigen is unknown. The sequenced sample consisted of PBMCs or a T cell subset sorted from them (not recorded which). The chain links TRBV12-3 or TRBV12-4 to TRBJ1-1; D not certain. The receptor was isolated from a man aged 18-30 years who had mild COVID-19 (a few samples of this study predate the infection). Cell type and time point are not known. The CDR3 nucleotides read TGTGCCAGCAGGGGGTCACCTCCTGAAGCTTTCTTT. Translating it yields CASRGSPPEAFF.